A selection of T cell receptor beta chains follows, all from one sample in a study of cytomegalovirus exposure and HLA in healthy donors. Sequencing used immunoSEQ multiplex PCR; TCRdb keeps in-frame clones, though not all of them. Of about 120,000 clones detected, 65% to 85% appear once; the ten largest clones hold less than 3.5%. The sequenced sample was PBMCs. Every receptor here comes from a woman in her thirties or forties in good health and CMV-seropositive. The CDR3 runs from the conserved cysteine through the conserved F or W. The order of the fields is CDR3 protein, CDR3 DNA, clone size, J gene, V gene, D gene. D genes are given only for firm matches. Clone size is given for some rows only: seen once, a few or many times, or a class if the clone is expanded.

CDR3 protein: CASSRGHTEAFF; CDR3 DNA: TGTGCCAGCAGCAGGGGGCATACTGAAGCTTTCTTT; clone size: NA; J gene: TRBJ1-1; V gene: TRBV11-2; D gene: TRBD1
CDR3 protein: CASSSIQGLVNTEAFF; CDR3 DNA: TGTGCCAGCAGCTCCATACAGGGCTTGGTGAACACTGAAGCTTTCTTT; clone size: NA; J gene: TRBJ1-1; V gene: TRBV7-2; D gene: NA
CDR3 protein: CASSQEASYYNEQFF; CDR3 DNA: TGTGCCAGCAGCCAAGAGGCTAGCTACTACAATGAGCAGTTCTTC; clone size: NA; J gene: TRBJ2-1; V gene: TRBV4-2; D gene: NA
CDR3 protein: CASSLGGLAVTYEQYF; CDR3 DNA: TGCGCCAGCAGCTTGGGAGGACTAGCGGTCACCTACGAGCAGTACTTC; clone size: NA; J gene: TRBJ2-7; V gene: TRBV5-1; D gene: TRBD2
CDR3 protein: CASSYFRTQYF; CDR3 DNA: TGTGCCAGCAGTTACTTCAGGACCCAGTACTTC; clone size: NA; J gene: TRBJ2-5; V gene: TRBV6-6; D gene: NA
CDR3 protein: CASSITGGQGNTEAFF; CDR3 DNA: TGTGCCAGTAGTATAACAGGGGGACAGGGCAACACTGAAGCTTTCTTT; clone size: NA; J gene: TRBJ1-1; V gene: TRBV19; D gene: TRBD1
CDR3 protein: CASSTGTSAGQETQYF; CDR3 DNA: TGTGCCAGTAGTACAGGGACTTCCGCAGGGCAGGAGACCCAGTACTTC; clone size: few; J gene: TRBJ2-5; V gene: TRBV19; D gene: NA
CDR3 protein: CASSDGSPSQPQHF; CDR3 DNA: TGTGCCAGCAGTGACGGGTCCCCGAGTCAGCCCCAGCATTTT; clone size: NA; J gene: TRBJ1-5; V gene: TRBV6-1; D gene: NA
CDR3 protein: CASSRAVRDTISGANVLTF; CDR3 DNA: TGCGCCAGCAGCCGGGCCGTCCGGGACACTATCTCTGGGGCCAACGTCCTGACTTTC; clone size: NA; J gene: TRBJ2-6; V gene: TRBV4-3; D gene: NA
CDR3 protein: CASRAPGHPNTEAFF; CDR3 DNA: TGTGCCAGCAGAGCTCCGGGACATCCGAACACTGAAGCTTTCTTT; clone size: NA; J gene: TRBJ1-1; V gene: TRBV6-1; D gene: NA
CDR3 protein: CASSLEEGLYGYTF; CDR3 DNA: TGTGCCAGCAGCTTAGAGGAGGGTCTCTATGGCTACACCTTC; clone size: few; J gene: TRBJ1-2; V gene: TRBV7-2; D gene: NA
CDR3 protein: CAWSIQSGTATYGYTF; CDR3 DNA: TGTGCCTGGAGCATTCAGTCCGGGACAGCTACATATGGCTACACCTTC; clone size: NA; J gene: TRBJ1-2; V gene: TRBV30; D gene: TRBD1
CDR3 protein: CASSVDGQDGYTF; CDR3 DNA: TGTGCCAGCAGCGTAGACGGACAAGATGGCTACACCTTC; clone size: few; J gene: TRBJ1-2; V gene: TRBV9; D gene: NA
CDR3 protein: CASSLGTGYNEQFF; CDR3 DNA: TGCGCCAGCAGCTTGGGGACAGGTTACAATGAGCAGTTCTTC; clone size: NA; J gene: TRBJ2-1; V gene: TRBV5-1; D gene: TRBD1
CDR3 protein: CASSQGGRGIYF; CDR3 DNA: TGTGCCAGCAGCCAAGGAGGCAGGGGCATATATTTT; clone size: few; J gene: TRBJ1-3; V gene: TRBV5-6; D gene: NA
CDR3 protein: CASSLLDPRETQYF; CDR3 DNA: TGTGCCAGCAGTTTACTAGACCCGAGGGAGACCCAGTACTTC; clone size: NA; J gene: TRBJ2-5; V gene: TRBV28; D gene: NA
CDR3 protein: CASSLYTYEQYF; CDR3 DNA: TGTGCCAGCAGTCTTTATACCTACGAGCAGTACTTC; clone size: NA; J gene: TRBJ2-7; V gene: TRBV28; D gene: NA
CDR3 protein: CAWSGNYGYTF; CDR3 DNA: TGTGCCTGGTCAGGGAACTATGGCTACACCTTC; clone size: NA; J gene: TRBJ1-2; V gene: TRBV30; D gene: NA
CDR3 protein: CASSAGQGRETQYF; CDR3 DNA: TGTGCCAGCAGTGCCGGACAGGGGAGGGAGACCCAGTACTTC; clone size: NA; J gene: TRBJ2-5; V gene: TRBV2; D gene: TRBD1
CDR3 protein: CASSPGPGTGADGDEQFF; CDR3 DNA: TGCGCCAGCAGCCCAGGTCCCGGGACAGGGGCGGACGGCGATGAGCAGTTCTTC; clone size: NA; J gene: TRBJ2-1; V gene: TRBV4-3; D gene: TRBD1
CDR3 protein: CASSQGGDYTEAFF; CDR3 DNA: TGCGCCAGCAGCCAGGGAGGGGACTACACTGAAGCTTTCTTT; clone size: once; J gene: TRBJ1-1; V gene: TRBV4-3; D gene: NA
CDR3 protein: CAWSVSSGGGTAFF; CDR3 DNA: TGTGCCTGGAGTGTAAGTTCGGGGGGCGGAACGGCTTTCTTT; clone size: NA; J gene: TRBJ1-1; V gene: TRBV30; D gene: NA
CDR3 protein: CASSPPVEPEAFF; CDR3 DNA: TGTGCCAGCTCACCACCAGTAGAACCTGAAGCTTTCTTT; clone size: NA; J gene: TRBJ1-1; V gene: TRBV18; D gene: NA
CDR3 protein: CASSLSPGTHYEQYF; CDR3 DNA: TGTGCCAGCAGCTTATCGCCAGGTACTCATTACGAGCAGTACTTC; clone size: NA; J gene: TRBJ2-7; V gene: TRBV7-2; D gene: NA
CDR3 protein: CASSQALGGNTEAFF; CDR3 DNA: TGCGCCAGCAGCCAAGCCTTGGGGGGGAACACTGAAGCTTTCTTT; clone size: few; J gene: TRBJ1-1; V gene: TRBV4-1; D gene: NA
CDR3 protein: CASSVYISRGTLYEQYF; CDR3 DNA: TGTGCCAGCAGTGTATACATCTCGCGGGGTACCCTCTACGAGCAGTACTTC; clone size: NA; J gene: TRBJ2-7; V gene: TRBV28; D gene: NA
CDR3 protein: CASSSGTGNYEQYF; CDR3 DNA: TGTGCCAGCAGCTCAGGGACAGGGAACTACGAGCAGTACTTC; clone size: once; J gene: TRBJ2-7; V gene: TRBV11-2; D gene: TRBD1
CDR3 protein: CASSIGRGGPETQYF; CDR3 DNA: TGTGCCAGTAGTATAGGACGGGGGGGCCCAGAGACCCAGTACTTC; clone size: NA; J gene: TRBJ2-5; V gene: TRBV19; D gene: TRBD2
CDR3 protein: CASSFTGGPNTGELFF; CDR3 DNA: TGTGCCAGCAGTTTTACAGGGGGACCGAACACCGGGGAGCTGTTTTTT; clone size: NA; J gene: TRBJ2-2; V gene: TRBV27; D gene: TRBD1
CDR3 protein: CSVAEPANTEAFF; CDR3 DNA: TGCAGCGTCGCGGAACCAGCGAACACTGAAGCTTTCTTT; clone size: NA; J gene: TRBJ1-1; V gene: TRBV29-1; D gene: NA
CDR3 protein: CASSDTGQGWYGYTF; CDR3 DNA: TGTGCCAGCAGTGATACCGGCCAGGGATGGTATGGCTACACCTTC; clone size: NA; J gene: TRBJ1-2; V gene: TRBV2; D gene: NA
CDR3 protein: CASSHDRAGYEAFF; CDR3 DNA: TGCGCCAGCAGCCATGACAGGGCGGGATATGAAGCTTTCTTT; clone size: few; J gene: TRBJ1-1; V gene: TRBV4-3; D gene: TRBD1
CDR3 protein: CASSFGSSYEQYF; CDR3 DNA: TGTGCCAGCAGCTTCGGGTCTTCCTACGAGCAGTACTTC; clone size: NA; J gene: TRBJ2-7; V gene: TRBV7-2; D gene: NA
CDR3 protein: CALRDRVAGELFF; CDR3 DNA: TGTGCCCTCCGGGACAGGGTTGCCGGGGAGCTGTTTTTT; clone size: NA; J gene: TRBJ2-2; V gene: TRBV10-3; D gene: TRBD1
CDR3 protein: CASSPGLAGSYEQYF; CDR3 DNA: TGCGCCAGCAGCCCTGGACTAGCGGGGAGCTACGAGCAGTACTTC; clone size: NA; J gene: TRBJ2-7; V gene: TRBV4-3; D gene: TRBD2
CDR3 protein: CASSYGWARSGNTIYF; CDR3 DNA: TGTGCCAGCAGTTACGGATGGGCCCGCTCTGGAAACACCATATATTTT; clone size: NA; J gene: TRBJ1-3; V gene: TRBV6-5; D gene: NA
CDR3 protein: CASSPDRRYEQYF; CDR3 DNA: TGCGCCAGCAGCCCAGACAGGCGCTACGAGCAGTACTTC; clone size: once; J gene: TRBJ2-7; V gene: TRBV5-1; D gene: NA
CDR3 protein: CASSYRQGVFF; CDR3 DNA: TGTGCCAGCAGTTACAGGCAGGGCGTGTTCTTT; clone size: NA; J gene: TRBJ1-1; V gene: TRBV6-5; D gene: NA
CDR3 protein: CASSPPTGLEEKLFF; CDR3 DNA: TGTGCCAGCAGTCCCCCCACAGGGTTGGAAGAAAAACTGTTTTTT; clone size: NA; J gene: TRBJ1-4; V gene: TRBV7-9; D gene: NA
CDR3 protein: CASSFRDSDTDTQYF; CDR3 DNA: TGTGCCAGCAGCTTCCGGGACAGCGATACAGATACGCAGTATTTT; clone size: NA; J gene: TRBJ2-3; V gene: TRBV7-9; D gene: TRBD1
CDR3 protein: CAGGQGNTEAFF; CDR3 DNA: TGTGCCGGGGGACAGGGGAACACTGAAGCTTTCTTT; clone size: NA; J gene: TRBJ1-1; V gene: TRBV2; D gene: TRBD1
CDR3 protein: CASTTGAQPQHF; CDR3 DNA: TGTGCCAGCACGACAGGGGCTCAGCCCCAGCATTTT; clone size: NA; J gene: TRBJ1-5; V gene: TRBV25-1; D gene: TRBD1
CDR3 protein: CASSFISSGNNEKLFF; CDR3 DNA: TGTGCCAGCAGCTTCATCAGCTCCGGGAATAATGAAAAACTGTTTTTT; clone size: NA; J gene: TRBJ1-4; V gene: TRBV7-9; D gene: NA
CDR3 protein: CASSLGGWGEGYGYTF; CDR3 DNA: TGTGCCAGCAGCCTAGGGGGCTGGGGTGAAGGCTATGGCTACACCTTC; clone size: NA; J gene: TRBJ1-2; V gene: TRBV7-2; D gene: TRBD1
CDR3 protein: CASSEERTGNTIYF; CDR3 DNA: TGTGCCAGCAGTGAAGAAAGGACAGGAAACACCATATATTTT; clone size: NA; J gene: TRBJ1-3; V gene: TRBV25-1; D gene: NA
CDR3 protein: CAWSVTENEKLFF; CDR3 DNA: TGTGCCTGGAGTGTTACAGAGAATGAAAAACTGTTTTTT; clone size: NA; J gene: TRBJ1-4; V gene: TRBV30; D gene: NA
CDR3 protein: CASSSDTTGANVLTF; CDR3 DNA: TGTGCCAGCAGCTCCGACACCACTGGGGCCAACGTCCTGACTTTC; clone size: NA; J gene: TRBJ2-6; V gene: TRBV7-6; D gene: NA
CDR3 protein: CSVEPQGGSYEQYF; CDR3 DNA: TGCAGCGTTGAACCACAGGGAGGGTCCTACGAGCAGTACTTC; clone size: NA; J gene: TRBJ2-7; V gene: TRBV29-1; D gene: NA
CDR3 protein: CASSFIGTGDIQYF; CDR3 DNA: TGCGCCAGCAGCTTTATCGGGACAGGGGACATTCAGTACTTC; clone size: NA; J gene: TRBJ2-4; V gene: TRBV5-1; D gene: TRBD1
CDR3 protein: CASSQYRDSLRVDTFF; CDR3 DNA: TGCGCCAGCAGTCAATACCGGGACAGCCTAAGGGTCGATACTTTCTTT; clone size: NA; J gene: TRBJ1-1; V gene: TRBV23-1; D gene: TRBD1
CDR3 protein: CASSFRLDTQYF; CDR3 DNA: TGTGCCAGCAGCTTCCGTTTGGATACGCAGTATTTT; clone size: NA; J gene: TRBJ2-3; V gene: TRBV7-6; D gene: NA
CDR3 protein: CASSPGLAGTDTQYF; CDR3 DNA: TGTGCCAGCAGTCCGGGACTAGCGGGCACAGATACGCAGTATTTT; clone size: NA; J gene: TRBJ2-3; V gene: TRBV28; D gene: TRBD2
CDR3 protein: CASSLGGINTEAFF; CDR3 DNA: TGTGCCAGCAGCTTGGGGGGCATCAACACTGAAGCTTTCTTT; clone size: NA; J gene: TRBJ1-1; V gene: TRBV5-6; D gene: NA
CDR3 protein: CASSYGAFYGYTF; CDR3 DNA: TGTGCCAGCAGTTACGGGGCATTCTATGGCTACACCTTC; clone size: NA; J gene: TRBJ1-2; V gene: TRBV6-5; D gene: NA
CDR3 protein: CASSLYIPITEAFF; CDR3 DNA: TGTGCCAGCAGTTTATACATCCCGATCACTGAAGCTTTCTTT; clone size: NA; J gene: TRBJ1-1; V gene: TRBV28; D gene: NA
CDR3 protein: CASSRDRTSDEQFF; CDR3 DNA: TGTGCCAGCAGTCGGGACAGGACATCCGATGAGCAGTTCTTC; clone size: NA; J gene: TRBJ2-1; V gene: TRBV28; D gene: TRBD1
CDR3 protein: CASSLAGDRVYGYTF; CDR3 DNA: TGTGCCAGCAGCTTAGCGGGGGACAGGGTTTATGGCTACACCTTC; clone size: NA; J gene: TRBJ1-2; V gene: TRBV7-9; D gene: TRBD1
CDR3 protein: CASSNTGQGSHEQYF; CDR3 DNA: TGTGCCAGCAGCAATACAGGACAGGGAAGCCACGAGCAGTACTTC; clone size: NA; J gene: TRBJ2-7; V gene: TRBV5-6; D gene: TRBD1
CDR3 protein: CASSRIQGPDTQYF; CDR3 DNA: TGTGCCAGCAGCCGAATACAGGGTCCAGATACGCAGTATTTT; clone size: NA; J gene: TRBJ2-3; V gene: TRBV7-8; D gene: NA